These 10 T cell receptor beta chains were sequenced from one sample in a study of pediatric ulcerative colitis. Here immunoSEQ multiplex PCR was the method, and the copy in TCRdb shows in-frame clones only, minus some. This table has 55,000 to 75,000 clones, 85% to 90% appearing once. The sequencing sample was made of blood. These receptors were collected from a boy younger than 18 with severe ulcerative colitis.

Details on this clone: It is unclear where the CDR3 begins or ends on the DNA, so no DNA is shown, and the CDR3 is as TCRdb lists it. The J gene is TRBJ1-2, the V gene TRBV13; the DNA was not used to check the table's D call, TRBD1. Germline V lookup: CDR1 PRHDT, CDR2 FYEKMQ (reference sequence). The CDR3 has 11 residues if both end residues are counted. This CDR3 reads CARCWGHGNTF.

V and J are TRBV2 and TRBJ2-7, with unresolved D. Trimming removed 8 bases at V and 4 bases at J, with 15 bases between. The CDR3 length is 13 residues. CDR1 SNHLY and CDR2 FYNNEI come from the germline V gene. CDR3 sequence (DNA): TGTGCCAGCCAAAATAGTTATCGGTACGAGCAGTACTTC. Its protein is CASQNSYRYEQYF.

The chain combines TRBV18 with TRBJ2-7; D gene uncertain. The CDR3 runs to 13 residues. Germline values: CDR1 KGHSH, CDR2 LQKENI. Trimming took off 0 bases at V and 3 bases at J, with 6 bases between the two ends. The CDR3 sequence is CASSPPRSYEQYF. In DNA, the CDR3 is TGTGCCAGCTCACCACCTCGGAGCTACGAGCAGTACTTC.

V is TRBV30 and J is TRBJ1-1; weak D call: TRBD1 (6 bases). The V end was cut by 3 bases, the J end by 5 bases, with 13 bases between. This CDR3 is built from 13 residues. Germline values: CDR1 GTSNPN, CDR2 SVGIG (reference sequence). The CDR3 region has the DNA TGTGCCTGGAGCATCGGGGGGCTTACTGAAGCTTTCTTT. This sequence encodes CAWSIGGLTEAFF.

The chain couples TRBV27 to TRBJ2-7; no firm D call. The CDR3 totals 13 residues. The V and J ends lost 3 bases and 5 bases respectively, with 11 bases between them. Germline V gene sequence: CDR1 MNHEY, CDR2 SMNVEV (reference sequence). The CDR3 spells CASSLTYGNEQYF. The DNA for the CDR3 is TGTGCCAGCAGTTTGACTTATGGCAACGAGCAGTACTTC.

This chain connects TRBV5-5 to TRBJ2-1, with D perhaps matching TRBD1 or TRBD2 (5 bases each). The CDR3 runs 14 residues. Per germline, CDR1 SGHKS and CDR2 YYEKEE (reference sequence). V was shortened by 1 base and J by 1 base, with 6 bases between the two germline ends. CDR3 sequence reads: CASSLWGSYNEQFF. The CDR3 nucleotides are TGTGCCAGCAGCTTGTGGGGGTCCTACAATGAGCAGTTCTTC.

V usage is TRBV21-1 and J usage is TRBJ2-7; the DNA was not used to check the table's D call, TRBD2. TRBV21-1 is a pseudogene segment. The CDR3 loop spans 15 amino acids. CDR3 bases: TGTGCCAGCAGCAAAGAGGACTTACCCATCTACGAGCAGTACTTC. Encoded protein: CASSKEDLPIYEQYF.

The chain is built from TRBV29-1 and TRBJ2-1; 9 bases match TRBD1. The trim removed 8 bases at V and 3 bases at J, leaving 5 bases unmatched. The CDR3 has 13 amino acids. Per the germline V gene, CDR1 is SQVTM and CDR2 is ANQGSEA. As DNA, the CDR3 is TGCAGCACGGACAGGGGAGACTACAATGAGCAGTTCTTC. This sequence encodes CSTDRGDYNEQFF.

The gene calls are TRBV13 and TRBJ2-7, with 10 bases fitting TRBD2. With V trimmed by 4 bases and J by 1 base, 1 base remained unmatched. Germline lookup yields CDR1 PRHDT and CDR2 FYEKMQ (reference sequence). The CDR3 length is 14 residues. The CDR3 bases are TGTGCCAGCAGCTCTAGCGGGAGTTCCTACGAGCAGTACTTC. This translates into CASSSSGSSYEQYF. Together with reference TRBV13 and TRBJ2-7, the CDR3 gives the full variable domain: AAGVIQSPRHLIKEKRETATLKCYPIPRHDTVYWYQQGPGQDPQFLISFYEKMQSDKGSIPDRFSAQQFSDYHSELNMSSLELGDSALYFCASSSSGSSYEQYFGPGTRLTVT.

This clone was seen only once. This sequence joins TRBV5-6 and TRBJ2-2; TRBD1 aligns across 7 bases. The V segment lost 4 bases and the J segment 6 bases; nucleotides outside the gene matches: 12. The CDR3 extends over 16 amino acids. The germline V gene encodes CDR1 SGHDT and CDR2 YYEEEE. CDR3 nucleotide sequence: TGTGCCAGCAGCCAGGGGGTGGCAGGGAAGGCCGGGGAGCTGTTTTTT. It encodes CASSQGVAGKAGELFF. Based on the CDR3 plus reference TRBV5-6 and TRBJ2-2, the full variable domain is DAGVTQSPTHLIKTRGQQVTLRCSPKSGHDTVSWYQQALGQGPQFIFQYYEEEERQRGNFPDRFSGHQFPNYSSELNVNALLLGDSALYLCASSQGVAGKAGELFFGEGSRLTVL.